These 26 T cell receptor beta chains originate from one sample sequenced in a study of regulatory T cells in long-lasting Graves disease. Noted time point: newly diagnosed GD, antithyroid drugs for less than 3 months. Isolated PBMC RNA provided the starting material for the TCR library. Construction of the TCR beta libraries employed iRepertoire HTBI primers in conjunction with Arm-PCR of CDR3 regions. TCRdb called the multiplex PCR reads again in MiXCR, with one record for every CDR3 protein. Of approximately 540,000 distinct CDR3 sequences listed, more than 10% are singletons. The sample was also linked to a second study, of T cells in Graves' hyperthyroidism and ophthalmopathy.

Sample: peripheral blood mononuclear cells (PBMCs), taken at new diagnosis, from a patient treated with antithyroid drugs. The receptors come from a woman aged 25 to 39 with Graves disease.

The sample holds many counts of this clonotype. The J gene is TRBJ1-2, the V gene TRBV6-2 or TRBV6-3; maybe TRBD1 (5 bases). V gave up 0 bases and J gave up 8 bases, with 13 bases separating them. CDR1 is MNHEY and CDR2 is SVGEGT in the germline V gene. The CDR3 has 14 amino acids. The CDR3 region has the DNA TGTGCCAGCAGTTACTCGATAAGGGGAGGCGGCTACACCTTC. Amino acid sequence: CASSYSIRGGGYTF.

This clonotype was seen many times. V usage is TRBV7-2 and J usage is TRBJ2-4, with D tentatively TRBD2 (5 bases). CDR3 length: 14 amino acids. V lost 5 bases to trimming and J lost 9 bases, with 17 bases between them. CDR1 is SGHTA and CDR2 is FQGNSA in the germline V gene. The CDR3 sequence: CASSPGRAAGIQYF. DNA for the CDR3: TGTGCCAGCAGCCCCGGGCGGGCAGCCGGCATTCAGTACTTC.

This clonotype appeared many times. The V and J genes are TRBV6-1 and TRBJ2-2; TRBD1 matches at 9 bases. The V segment lost 6 bases and the J segment 3 bases; nucleotides outside the gene matches: 8. CDR3 length equals 16 residues. Germline V gives CDR1 MNHNS, CDR2 SASEGT. This CDR3 is CASSDVRQGDTGELFF. CDR3 DNA: TGTGCCAGCAGCGACGTACGACAGGGGGACACCGGGGAGCTGTTTTTT.

The table lists this clonotype with a few counts. The chain has TRBV4-3 and TRBJ1-1; no definite D call. Trimming removed 0 bases at V and 4 bases at J, with 15 bases between. The CDR3 loop spans 16 amino acids. Germline CDR1 reads LGHNA; CDR2 reads YSLEER. This chain's CDR3 is CASSQDPLISGTEAFF. The CDR3 DNA follows: TGCGCCAGCAGCCAAGATCCCCTAATTTCGGGCACTGAAGCTTTCTTT.

The table lists this clonotype with a few counts. A much larger clone differs from this one at a single base, so this may be a read error. As DNA, the CDR3 is TGTGCCAGCAGCCAGACAGGCCACGAGCAGTACTTC. Translating gives CASSQTGHEQYF. This rearrangement joins TRBV6-1 to TRBJ2-7, with D tentatively TRBD1 (6 bases). V shed 6 bases and J shed 5 bases, with 11 bases lying between them. This CDR3 is built from 12 residues. Germline CDR1 MNHNS, CDR2 SASEGT.

The table lists this clonotype with many counts. The chain carries TRBV28 and TRBJ2-1; D possibly corresponds to TRBD1 (5 bases). Near its end, the DNA agrees better with TRBJ2-5, so the J call may be wrong. The CDR3 contains 15 residues. Germline lookup yields CDR1 MDHEN and CDR2 SYDVKM. The CDR3 DNA sequence: TGTGCCAGCAGTTTAGGGGCAAAAGGAGAAGAGACCCAGTACTTC. Protein sequence: CASSLGAKGEETQYF.

Only a few counts were recorded for this clonotype. Here the CDR3 DNA reads TGTGCCAGCCGACGGGCTAATGAAAAACTGTTTTTT. Translation: CASRRANEKLFF. V and J are TRBV27 and TRBJ1-4; D is undetermined. V dropped 8 bases and J dropped 3 bases, with 7 bases sitting between them. Germline assignment: CDR1 MNHEY and CDR2 SMNVEV (reference sequence). The CDR3 length is 12 residues.

This clonotype was detected ten times or more. The CDR3 DNA is TGTGCCAGTAGTATCGATGGGGGAATTACGACAGATACGCAGTATTTT. Its protein is CASSIDGGITTDTQYF. The rearrangement links TRBV19 to TRBJ2-3; D could derive from TRBD1 or TRBD2 (5 bases each). CDR3 length: 16 amino acids. Trimming removed 3 bases from V and 3 bases from J, with 16 bases in between. Germline loops: CDR1 LNHDA, CDR2 SQIVND (reference sequence).

This clonotype was found many times. The chain joins TRBV28 to TRBJ1-1; D gene ambiguous. V lost 5 bases, J lost 1 base, and 14 bases lay in between. The CDR3 loop spans 15 amino acids. Germline CDR1 MDHEN, CDR2 SYDVKM. The CDR3 sequence: CASSVPGEWNTEAFF. CDR3 nucleotides: TGTGCCAGCAGTGTCCCCGGGGAGTGGAACACTGAAGCTTTCTTT.

The chain recombines TRBV19 with TRBJ1-1; D call uncertain. The ends were cut back, 8 bases at V and 0 bases at J, with 16 bases in the middle. From germline, CDR1 is LNHDA and CDR2 SQIVND (reference sequence). This CDR3 comprises 15 residues. CDR3 in amino acids: CASRREGAMNTEAFF. The CDR3 DNA reads as TGTGCCAGTCGACGAGAAGGAGCCATGAACACTGAAGCTTTCTTT.

The rearrangement joins TRBV2 to TRBJ2-5, with a weak D call TRBD2 (6 bases). Trimming removed 11 bases at V and 5 bases at J, with 21 bases between. This CDR3 region has 14 residues. Germline CDR1 and CDR2: SNHLY and FYNNEI. The CDR3 sequence: CAGGNRGKGETQYF. The CDR3, as DNA: TGTGCCGGAGGGAACCGCGGGAAGGGGGAGACCCAGTACTTC.

The chain links TRBV10-3 to TRBJ2-7; either TRBD1 or TRBD2 may fit D (5 bases each). Trimming removed 4 bases at V and 4 bases at J, with 17 bases between. Germline loops: CDR1 ENHRY, CDR2 SYGVKD. The CDR3 runs 15 residues. CDR3 nucleotides: TGTGCCATCAGTGCCTACAGGAGGCCCCCGTACGAGCAGTACTTC. Translated: CAISAYRRPPYEQYF.

In regard to this clonotype: A much larger clone sits a single nucleotide away, making a read error possible. The chain joins TRBV18 to TRBJ2-3, with D uncertain. CDR1 is KGHSH, CDR2 LQKENI, per germline. The CDR3 totals 14 residues. DNA of the CDR3: TGTGCCAGCTCACCGCAGGATTTAACAGAGACGCAGTATTTT. Translating gives CASSPQDLTETQYF. Complete variable domain (other parts from reference TRBV18 and TRBJ2-3): NAGVMQNPRHLVRRRGQEARLRCSPMKGHSHVYWYRQLPEEGLKFMVYLQKENIIDESGMPKERFSAEFPKEGPSILRIQQVVRGDSAAYFCASSPQDLTETQYFGPGTRLTVL.

The V gene is TRBV20-1, the J gene TRBJ2-1; a weak D match, TRBD1 (5 bases). Deletions cut 5 bases from V and 7 bases from J, with 30 bases between. The length of the CDR3 is 18 residues. Germline V lookup: CDR1 DFQATT, CDR2 SNEGSKA (reference sequence). The CDR3 coding sequence is TGCAGTGCTCTAGGGGCTATCCCTCAAGGTAAAAAGTCAAATGAGCAGTTCTTC. Translating gives CSALGAIPQGKKSNEQFF.

The table lists this clonotype with many counts. The chain is built from TRBV28 and TRBJ1-5, with D maybe TRBD1 (6 bases). CDR1 and CDR2 (germline): MDHEN, SYDVKM. The CDR3 is 15 residues long. Trimming cost V 6 bases and J 3 bases, with 15 bases left between them. The CDR3 DNA sequence: TGTGCCAGCAGAACGACAGGTAGGAACAATCAGCCCCAGCATTTT. Amino acid sequence: CASRTTGRNNQPQHF.

The J gene is TRBJ2-1, the V gene TRBV5-1, with 13 bases lining up with TRBD2. CDR3 length: 16 amino acids. J lost 4 bases, V lost 4 bases, and 5 bases had no gene match. Germline CDR1 and CDR2: SGHRS and YFSETQ. DNA of the CDR3: TGCGCCAGCAGCGGAGGGACTAGCGGGATATACAATGAGCAGTTCTTC. This sequence encodes CASSGGTSGIYNEQFF.

A few counts support this clonotype. The chain uses TRBV5-1 and TRBJ2-1, with 7 positions matching TRBD1. V was clipped by 1 base and J by 6 bases; unmatched bases: 13. The CDR3 totals 17 residues. The germline gives CDR1 SGHRS, CDR2 YFSETQ. The CDR3 reads CASSLRQGSIGVNEQFF. The DNA of the CDR3 is TGCGCCAGCAGCTTGCGACAGGGAAGTATCGGTGTCAATGAGCAGTTCTTC.

To note about this clonotype: Since a much larger clone is just one base distant, this may be a read error. The rearrangement uses TRBV28 and TRBJ1-1, with 8 bases aligning to TRBD1. The CDR3 spans 14 residues. Trimming at V came to 5 bases and at J to 4 bases, leaving 6 bases not matched to a gene. Germline V gives CDR1 MDHEN, CDR2 SYDVKM. Written as DNA, the CDR3 is TGTGCCAGCAGTGAGTCAGGGGGCTCCACTGAAGCTTTCTTT. Residues: CASSESGGSTEAFF.

This clonotype was picked up a small number of times. The rearrangement uses TRBV7-9 and TRBJ1-2; possible D gene TRBD1, 6 bases. CDR3 length equals 14 residues. The germline CDR1 and CDR2 sequences are SEHNR and FQNEAQ (reference sequence). The V and J ends lost 1 base and 4 bases respectively, with 10 bases between them. The CDR3 DNA reads as TGTGCCAGCAGCTTAGTTATGGACAGCTATGGCTACACCTTC. It encodes CASSLVMDSYGYTF.

This clonotype was seen more than once but under ten times. The rearrangement joins TRBV20-1 to TRBJ2-1; D call uncertain. V lost 5 bases and J lost 4, with 9 bases in between. The CDR3 has 12 residues. Germline lookup yields CDR1 DFQATT and CDR2 SNEGSKA (reference sequence). This CDR3 is CSASPQYNEQFF. The CDR3 coding sequence is TGCAGTGCTTCTCCCCAATACAATGAGCAGTTCTTC.

In this sample, this clonotype turned up a few times. The chain is built from TRBV5-1 and TRBJ2-1, with TRBD2 identical over 8 bases. From germline, CDR1 is SGHRS and CDR2 YFSETQ. V was pared by 3 bases and J by 6 bases, with 11 bases of the junction left unmatched. The CDR3 totals 16 residues. The CDR3 bases are TGCGCCAGCAGCTCACAACCGGGACTAGGCGTCAATGAGCAGTTCTTC. Amino acid sequence: CASSSQPGLGVNEQFF.

The chain uses TRBV10-2 and TRBJ1-5, with 7 nucleotides matching TRBD1. CDR1 and CDR2 from the germline V gene are WSHSY and SAAADI. The length of the CDR3 is 14 residues. V gave up 2 bases and J gave up 7 bases; unmatched junction bases: 5. CDR3 sequence: CASSETGDGQPQHF. CDR3 nucleotide sequence: TGCGCCAGCAGTGAGACAGGGGACGGCCAGCCCCAGCATTTT.

In this sample, this clonotype turned up many times. The rearrangement uses TRBV29-1 and TRBJ1-2; 12 nucleotides align to TRBD1. V dropped 8 bases and J dropped 6; count of bases not matched to a gene: 4. The CDR3 spans 12 residues. Germline lookup yields CDR1 SQVTM and CDR2 ANQGSEA. CDR3 sequence reads: CSTRDRGHGYTF. The CDR3 nucleotides are TGCAGCACCCGGGACAGGGGGCATGGCTACACCTTC.

This clonotype has a count of ten or more. The chain recombines TRBV27 with TRBJ1-1; TRBD1 might be the D (5 bases). Trimming removed 4 bases from V and 3 bases from J, with 27 bases in between. The CDR3 is 19 residues long. Germline lookup yields CDR1 MNHEY and CDR2 SMNVEV (reference sequence). For the CDR3, the DNA is TGTGCCAGCAGTTCTAAGGGGCACGGTTTCAGGCGGGGGGACACTGAAGCTTTCTTT. Its protein is CASSSKGHGFRRGDTEAFF.

The sample holds many counts of this clonotype. The V call is TRBV7-2, the J call TRBJ2-2, with D possibly called TRBD1 or TRBD2 (5 bases each). The CDR3 is made up of 15 amino acids. In germline, CDR1 is SGHTA, CDR2 FQGNSA. Between the trimmed V and J ends, which lost 5 bases and 2 bases, there was a span of 12 bases. The CDR3 region is CASSAGTSNTGELFF. The CDR3 nucleotides read TGTGCCAGCAGCGCCGGGACCTCAAACACCGGGGAGCTGTTTTTT.

This clonotype was observed at least ten times. CDR3: CSVLGLAGSGYNEQFF. The CDR3 coding sequence is TGCAGCGTCCTAGGACTAGCGGGTTCCGGATACAATGAGCAGTTCTTC. V usage is TRBV29-1 and J usage is TRBJ2-1; 11 nucleotides match TRBD2. The CDR3 runs to 16 residues. Germline CDR1 and CDR2: SQVTM and ANQGSEA. Losses at the gene ends were 6 bases for V and 4 bases for J; bases not matched to a gene: 11.